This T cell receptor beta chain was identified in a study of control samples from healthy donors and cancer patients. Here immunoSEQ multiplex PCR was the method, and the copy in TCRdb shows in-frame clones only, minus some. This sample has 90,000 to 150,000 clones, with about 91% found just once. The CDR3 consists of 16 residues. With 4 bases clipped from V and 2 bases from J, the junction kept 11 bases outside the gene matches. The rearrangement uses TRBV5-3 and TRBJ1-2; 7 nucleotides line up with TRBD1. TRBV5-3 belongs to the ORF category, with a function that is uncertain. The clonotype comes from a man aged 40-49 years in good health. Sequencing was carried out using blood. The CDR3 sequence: CARSLPPGQPNYGYTF. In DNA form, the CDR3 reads TGTGCCAGAAGCCTTCCCCCGGGACAGCCAAACTATGGCTACACCTTC.